One sample yielded the 23 T cell receptor beta chains listed below, sequenced in a study of technical replicates of blood from a handful of donors. Method: immunoSEQ multiplex PCR; TCRdb's copy keeps in-frame clones and lacks some. The table lists more than 60,000 clones, roughly 93% of them singletons. The sequenced sample consisted of T cells isolated from PBMCs. These receptors originate from a human donor in good health.

The gene calls are TRBV4-1 and TRBJ2-7; the match to TRBD2 covers 9 bases. This CDR3 region has 16 residues. Germline V gene lookup returns CDR1 MGHRA and CDR2 YSYEKL. Trimming removed 3 bases from V and 4 bases from J; junction bases left unmatched: 10. Here the CDR3 DNA reads TGCGCCAGCAGCCATCTTTCCGGGACTAGCTTTTACGAGCAGTACTTC. It encodes CASSHLSGTSFYEQYF.

This clone has only one observation. The rearrangement uses TRBV19 and TRBJ2-2; TRBD1 matches 8 bases. V was clipped by 9 bases and J by 4 bases; unmatched bases: 7. This CDR3 contains 14 residues. CDR1 LNHDA and CDR2 SQIVND come from the germline V gene (reference sequence). CDR3 loop: CASNGQGTTGELFF. CDR3 bases: TGTGCCAGCAACGGACAGGGTACCACCGGGGAGCTGTTTTTT.

The rearrangement uses TRBV10-1 and TRBJ1-1, with D perhaps matching TRBD1 (6 bases). V was trimmed by 3 bases and J by 11 bases, leaving 10 bases between them. Germline CDR1 is WNHNN and CDR2 is SYGVQD (reference sequence). This CDR3 has 11 residues. The CDR3 is CASSDGTPAFF. As DNA, the CDR3 is TGCGCCAGCAGTGATGGGACACCGGCTTTCTTT.

J is TRBJ1-1 and V is TRBV30; D remains unclear. The germline gives CDR1 GTSNPN, CDR2 SVGIG (reference sequence). The CDR3 is 15 residues long. Trimming took 2 bases from V and 1 from J, leaving 14 bases between them. CDR3 sequence: CAWSLALLENTEAFF. CDR3 DNA sequence: TGTGCCTGGAGTTTGGCCCTACTAGAGAACACTGAAGCTTTCTTT.

This chain uses TRBV27 with TRBJ1-4; D may be TRBD1 (6 bases). Germline V gene lookup returns CDR1 MNHEY and CDR2 SMNVEV (reference sequence). This CDR3 contains 15 residues. V dropped 4 bases and J dropped 4 bases, with 13 bases sitting between them. The CDR3, as DNA: TGTGCCAGCAGTTCACGGGGACAACTTAATGAAAAACTGTTTTTT. It encodes CASSSRGQLNEKLFF.

The V call is TRBV5-1, the J call TRBJ2-1; D gene ambiguous. Per the germline V gene, CDR1 is SGHRS and CDR2 is YFSETQ. V lost 3 bases, J lost 8 bases, and 12 bases lay in between. The CDR3 length is 13 residues. The CDR3 is CASSSLLVDEQFF. The CDR3 DNA is TGCGCCAGCAGCTCCCTCCTTGTCGATGAGCAGTTCTTC.

The chain combines TRBV6-5 with TRBJ1-2; D is uncertain. CDR1 is MNHEY and CDR2 is SVGAGI in the germline V gene. V lost 0 bases and J 4 bases, leaving 9 bases between the germline ends. This CDR3 is built from 14 residues. The CDR3 coding sequence is TGTGCCAGCAGTTACTCGGAGGGAGCCTATGGCTACACCTTC. This translates into CASSYSEGAYGYTF.

The chain is built from TRBV19 and TRBJ1-2; no reliable D call. The CDR3 covers 14 residues. Between the trimmed V and J ends, which lost 3 bases and 2 bases, there was a span of 10 bases. Germline-derived CDR1 and CDR2 are LNHDA and SQIVND (reference sequence). The CDR3 nucleotides read TGTGCCAGTAGTATCCCGGGAAGGAACTATGGCTACACCTTC. Its protein product is CASSIPGRNYGYTF.

The V call is TRBV7-8, the J call TRBJ2-7; unclear D gene. Germline V gene lookup returns CDR1 SGHVS and CDR2 FQNEAQ. This CDR3 has 12 amino acids. The V and J ends lost 0 bases and 3 bases respectively, with 3 bases between them. This CDR3 reads CASSLALYEQYF. In DNA, the CDR3 is TGTGCCAGCAGCTTAGCCCTCTACGAGCAGTACTTC.

V and J are TRBV5-6 and TRBJ1-2, with unresolved D. Trimming left V 1 base short and J 1 base short, with 8 bases between. Germline lookup yields CDR1 SGHDT and CDR2 YYEEEE. This CDR3 has 14 residues. The CDR3 DNA sequence: TGTGCCAGCAGCTTGTTACAGCTTAACTATGGCTACACCTTC. This gives the protein CASSLLQLNYGYTF.

The chain joins TRBV6-5 to TRBJ1-2, with 7 bases aligning to TRBD1. After removal of 6 bases from V and 3 bases from J, the junction contained 7 bases not matched to a gene. Germline V gene lookup returns CDR1 MNHEY and CDR2 SVGAGI. The CDR3 length is 14 residues. Written as DNA, the CDR3 is TGTGCCAGCAGGGATGGGGGACAGTACTATGGCTACACCTTC. Amino acid sequence: CASRDGGQYYGYTF.

CDR3 in amino acids: CASSLDLAGLSGYTF. In DNA, the CDR3 is TGTGCCAGCAGCTTAGATTTGGCAGGGTTGTCTGGCTACACCTTC. This chain connects TRBV11-2 to TRBJ1-2; D is possibly TRBD1 (5 bases). Trimming removed 0 bases at V and 7 bases at J, with 15 bases between. From germline, CDR1 is SGHAT and CDR2 FQNNGV. The CDR3 covers 15 residues.

This clone was counted between two and nine times. The CDR3 region has the DNA TGTGCCTGGAGTGTACCTCTAATCGGGACAGGGGGCAATCAGCCCCAGCATTTT. This gives the protein CAWSVPLIGTGGNQPQHF. The chain joins TRBV30 to TRBJ1-5; 10 nucleotides line up with TRBD1. Germline V gene data show CDR1 as GTSNPN and CDR2 as SVGIG (reference sequence). The CDR3 loop spans 18 amino acids. J lost 2 bases, V lost 0 bases, and 10 bases had no gene match.

CDR3 amino acids: CASSSTGSAYEQYF. The CDR3, as DNA: TGTGCCAGCAGTTCAACAGGGTCCGCCTACGAGCAGTACTTC. V usage is TRBV27 and J usage is TRBJ2-7; maybe TRBD1 (6 bases). Germline V gives CDR1 MNHEY, CDR2 SMNVEV (reference sequence). CDR3 length: 14 residues. V was trimmed by 4 bases and J by 2 bases, leaving 12 bases between them.

The rearrangement links TRBV7-8 to TRBJ2-2; D remains unclear. The CDR3 runs 15 residues. Per germline, CDR1 SGHVS and CDR2 FQNEAQ. V was pared by 4 bases and J by 4 bases, with 13 bases between. The CDR3 spells CASSYYAGSTGELFF. The CDR3 DNA sequence: TGTGCCAGCAGCTATTATGCAGGTAGCACCGGGGAGCTGTTTTTT.

The chain recombines TRBV5-6 with TRBJ1-2, with no clear D. The CDR3 is 15 residues long. Between the trimmed V and J ends, which lost 0 bases and 4 bases, there was a span of 13 bases. Germline CDR1 is SGHDT and CDR2 is YYEEEE. CDR3 protein: CASSLEAALGYGYTF. DNA for the CDR3: TGTGCCAGCAGCTTGGAGGCGGCGCTCGGCTATGGCTACACCTTC.

This clone was detected only once. J is TRBJ2-4 and V is TRBV28; no clear D. This CDR3 has 15 amino acids. Deletions cut 7 bases from V and 0 bases from J, with 13 bases between. Germline-derived CDR1 and CDR2 are MDHEN and SYDVKM. In nucleotides, the CDR3 is TGTGCCAGCACTTTCCTGCTCGGAGCCAAAAACATTCAGTACTTC. Amino acid sequence: CASTFLLGAKNIQYF.

The genes are TRBV27 and TRBJ1-1, with 7 bases fitting TRBD1. The length of the CDR3 is 14 residues. V dropped 5 bases and J dropped 4; count of bases not matched to a gene: 7. CDR1 MNHEY and CDR2 SMNVEV come from the germline V gene (reference sequence). CDR3 residues: CASSITGASTEAFF. The CDR3 DNA reads TGTGCCAGCAGTATTACAGGGGCGAGCACTGAAGCTTTCTTT.

V and J are TRBV4-3 and TRBJ2-1; the match to TRBD2 covers 9 bases. CDR3 size: 16 residues. Trimming cost V 3 bases and J 2 bases; bases outside gene matches: 5. Germline assignment: CDR1 LGHNA and CDR2 YSLEER. The CDR3 coding sequence is TGCGCCAGCAGCCAGAGGCTAGCGGGAACCTACAATGAGCAGTTCTTC. Translation gives CASSQRLAGTYNEQFF.

The V call is TRBV7-3, the J call TRBJ2-1, with D possibly matching TRBD2 (5 bases). Trimming cost V 0 bases and J 9 bases, with 15 bases left between them. Germline V gives CDR1 SGHTA, CDR2 FQGTGA. The CDR3 is 15 amino acids. CDR3 bases: TGTGCCAGCAGCTTAACTGAGGGAGTCGGTACTGAGCAGTTCTTC. Encoded protein: CASSLTEGVGTEQFF.

DNA for the CDR3: TGTGCCAGCAGTCGATCCCGGGAAATTAATGAAAAACTGTTTTTT. Its protein product is CASSRSREINEKLFF. The J gene is TRBJ1-4, the V gene TRBV28; D gene uncertain. Trimming took 5 bases from V and 4 from J, leaving 14 bases between them. The CDR3 runs 15 residues. The V gene's germline CDR1 is MDHEN and CDR2 SYDVKM.

The chain uses TRBV9 and TRBJ2-2; 9 nucleotides line up with TRBD1. V was pared by 3 bases and J by 6 bases, with 9 bases of the junction left unmatched. The CDR3 totals 16 residues. CDR1 is SGDLS, CDR2 YYNGEE, per germline. This chain's CDR3 is CASSDRTGEIPGELFF. In nucleotides, the CDR3 is TGTGCCAGCAGCGATCGGACAGGGGAAATTCCCGGGGAGCTGTTTTTT.

The genes are TRBV29-1 and TRBJ2-3; TRBD2 might be the D (5 bases). Trimming removed 0 bases from V and 6 bases from J, with 16 bases in between. Germline-derived CDR1 and CDR2 are SQVTM and ANQGSEA. CDR3 length equals 15 residues. Here the CDR3 reads CSVEDRGPLVDTQYF. As DNA, the CDR3 is TGCAGCGTTGAAGATCGCGGGCCGTTAGTGGATACGCAGTATTTT.